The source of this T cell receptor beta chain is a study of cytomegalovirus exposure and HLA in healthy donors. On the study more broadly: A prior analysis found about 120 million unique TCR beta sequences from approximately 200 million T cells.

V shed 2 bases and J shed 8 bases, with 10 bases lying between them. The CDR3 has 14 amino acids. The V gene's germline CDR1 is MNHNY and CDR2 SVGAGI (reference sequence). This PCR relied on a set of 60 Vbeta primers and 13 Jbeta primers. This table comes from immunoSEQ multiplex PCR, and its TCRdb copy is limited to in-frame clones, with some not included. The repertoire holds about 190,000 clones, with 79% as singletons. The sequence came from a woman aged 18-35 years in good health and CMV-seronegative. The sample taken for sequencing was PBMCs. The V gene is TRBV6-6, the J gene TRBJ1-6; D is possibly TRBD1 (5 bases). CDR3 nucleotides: TGTGCCAGCAGTTACCGCGGGGGAGATTCACCCCTCCACTTT. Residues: CASSYRGGDSPLHF.